The entry that follows covers one TCR beta chain sequence. Here immunoSEQ multiplex PCR was the method, and the copy in TCRdb shows in-frame clones only, minus some. This sample has 150,000 or so clones; about 80% occur once, and the top ten carry over 9.5%. The data originate from a study of blood T cell repertoires in COVID-19. All enrollees were about 18 to 89 years old and from approximately 24 US areas. What the recovered Cohort 3 donors had was two negative PCRs, clearance, or symptom resolution. The clonotype originates from a man aged 45 to 65 who had recovered from COVID-19. The sequenced material came from PBMCs or T cells enriched from blood (not recorded which).

In DNA, the CDR3 is TGTGCCATCAGTGAGAGGGAAGGGAATCGGGGTCAAGAGACCCAGTACTTC. This encodes CAISEREGNRGQETQYF. The V call is TRBV10-3, the J call TRBJ2-5, with TRBD2 as a possible D gene (5 bases). The CDR3 is 17 amino acids. The V end was cut by 2 bases, the J end by 2 bases, with 18 bases between. Germline loops: CDR1 ENHRY, CDR2 SYGVKD.